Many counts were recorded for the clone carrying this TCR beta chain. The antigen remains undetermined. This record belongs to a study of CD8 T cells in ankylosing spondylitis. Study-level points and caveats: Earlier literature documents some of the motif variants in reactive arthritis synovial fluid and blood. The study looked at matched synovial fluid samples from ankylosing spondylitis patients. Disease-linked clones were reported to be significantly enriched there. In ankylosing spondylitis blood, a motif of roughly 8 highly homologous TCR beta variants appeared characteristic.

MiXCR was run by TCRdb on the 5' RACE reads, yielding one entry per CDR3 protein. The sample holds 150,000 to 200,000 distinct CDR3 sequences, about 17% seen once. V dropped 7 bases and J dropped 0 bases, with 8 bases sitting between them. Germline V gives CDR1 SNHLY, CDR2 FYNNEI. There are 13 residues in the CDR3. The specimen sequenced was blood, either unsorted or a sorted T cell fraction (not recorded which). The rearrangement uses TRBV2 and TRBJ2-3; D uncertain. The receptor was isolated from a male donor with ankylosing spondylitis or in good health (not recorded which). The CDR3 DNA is TGTGCCAGCACGACGGCCAGCACAGATACGCAGTATTTT. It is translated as CASTTASTDTQYF.